The rows below give T cell receptor beta chains drawn from one sample of a study of radiotherapy plus CTLA-4 blockade in lung cancer. Profiled with immunoSEQ multiplex PCR; TCRdb holds only in-frame clones, not every one. In the table there are roughly 100,000 clones, approximately 87% of which are singletons. The sample was peripheral blood, taken from a patient treated with radiotherapy plus ipilimumab. The receptors here all came from a human donor with non-small cell lung cancer that progressed on radiotherapy plus ipilimumab. Some clones in this sample may be carry-over from other donors' samples. Both conserved end residues are part of each CDR3. D genes are given only for firm matches. The size field is filled for only some rows; it gives once, few, many or a size class.

J gene: TRBJ2-7; D gene: TRBD1; V gene: TRBV5-1; clone size: -; CDR3 DNA: TGCGCCAGCAGCTTGGAGGGACAGACATACGAGCAGTACTTC; CDR3 protein: CASSLEGQTYEQYF
J gene: TRBJ2-7; D gene: -; V gene: TRBV5-1; clone size: -; CDR3 DNA: TGCGCCAGCAGCTTGGCCGGAGGTAGCTCCTACGAGCAGTACTTC; CDR3 protein: CASSLAGGSSYEQYF
J gene: TRBJ1-1; D gene: -; V gene: TRBV5-1; clone size: -; CDR3 DNA: TGCGCCAGCAGCTCAATACAGGGTTTGAACACTGAAGCTTTCTTT; CDR3 protein: CASSSIQGLNTEAFF
J gene: TRBJ2-3; D gene: -; V gene: TRBV7-2; clone size: -; CDR3 DNA: TGTGCCAGCAGCTTGGCCGATACGCAGTATTTT; CDR3 protein: CASSLADTQYF
J gene: TRBJ2-2; D gene: TRBD1; V gene: TRBV4-3; clone size: -; CDR3 DNA: TGCGCCAGCAGCACCCACAGGGGGCCGATCGGGGAGCTGTTTTTT; CDR3 protein: CASSTHRGPIGELFF
J gene: TRBJ2-1; D gene: TRBD2; V gene: TRBV2; clone size: -; CDR3 DNA: TGTGCCAGCAGTGATGGTTGGCGGGGGGGCAACAATGAGCAGTTCTTC; CDR3 protein: CASSDGWRGGNNEQFF
J gene: TRBJ2-5; D gene: -; V gene: TRBV6-5; clone size: -; CDR3 DNA: TGTGCCGTGGCAGTTACCAGGAAGGGGACCCAGTACTTC; CDR3 protein: CAVAVTRKGTQYF
J gene: TRBJ1-3; D gene: TRBD1; V gene: TRBV18; clone size: -; CDR3 DNA: TGTGCCAGCTCACCACAGGGACAGGGAGTTGGAAACACCATATATTTT; CDR3 protein: CASSPQGQGVGNTIYF
J gene: TRBJ1-1; D gene: -; V gene: TRBV21-1; clone size: once; CDR3 DNA: TGTGCCAGCAGCAAAAAGCAGGGGTGGACTGAAGCTTTCTTT; CDR3 protein: CASSKKQGWTEAFF
J gene: TRBJ2-7; D gene: TRBD2; V gene: TRBV11-2; clone size: -; CDR3 DNA: TGTGCCAGCAGCTTAAAGCGGGGACCGGTGGAGCAGTACTTC; CDR3 protein: CASSLKRGPVEQYF
J gene: TRBJ1-4; D gene: -; V gene: TRBV16; clone size: -; CDR3 DNA: TGTGCCAGCAGCCGCTCCAGGGCTACTAATGAAAAACTGTTTTTT; CDR3 protein: CASSRSRATNEKLFF
J gene: TRBJ1-2; D gene: TRBD1; V gene: TRBV2; clone size: -; CDR3 DNA: TGTGCCAGCAGCATCGGACAGGCAACCTATGGCTACACCTTC; CDR3 protein: CASSIGQATYGYTF
J gene: TRBJ2-1; D gene: -; V gene: TRBV4-2; clone size: -; CDR3 DNA: TGTGCCAGCAGCCAAGAACCCGACACCAGCTCCTACAATGAGCAGTTCTTC; CDR3 protein: CASSQEPDTSSYNEQFF
J gene: TRBJ1-1; D gene: TRBD1; V gene: TRBV29-1; clone size: -; CDR3 DNA: TGCAGCGTTGGGGGCCAGGGGGCGAAATTTGAAGCTTTCTTT; CDR3 protein: CSVGGQGAKFEAFF
J gene: TRBJ2-7; D gene: TRBD2; V gene: TRBV7-9; clone size: -; CDR3 DNA: TGTGCCAGCAGCTTAGGGACTAGCGCTCGCGAGCAGTACTTC; CDR3 protein: CASSLGTSAREQYF
J gene: TRBJ2-5; D gene: -; V gene: TRBV7-3; clone size: -; CDR3 DNA: TGTGCCAGCAGCCCGAATCGGGACCTTCGAACCCAGTACTTC; CDR3 protein: CASSPNRDLRTQYF
J gene: TRBJ1-1; D gene: -; V gene: TRBV7-9; clone size: -; CDR3 DNA: TGTGCCAGCAGCTCACAGGGGAACACTGAAGCTTTCTTT; CDR3 protein: CASSSQGNTEAFF
J gene: TRBJ2-3; D gene: -; V gene: TRBV5-1; clone size: -; CDR3 DNA: TGCGCCAGCAGCTTGTATAGCGACCGGGACTGGCAGTATTTT; CDR3 protein: CASSLYSDRDWQYF
J gene: TRBJ2-3; D gene: -; V gene: TRBV7-2; clone size: -; CDR3 DNA: TGTGCCAGCAGCTTAGCGGCCGCGCCAGATACGCAGTATTTT; CDR3 protein: CASSLAAAPDTQYF
J gene: TRBJ1-5; D gene: TRBD1; V gene: TRBV5-6; clone size: -; CDR3 DNA: TGTGCCAGCAGCTCCCGGGACAGGGACAATCAGCCCCAGCATTTT; CDR3 protein: CASSSRDRDNQPQHF
J gene: TRBJ2-1; D gene: -; V gene: TRBV5-1; clone size: -; CDR3 DNA: TGCGCCAGCAGCTACACCCTTCCGGGACAAGGAGCAAACAATGAGCAGTTCTTC; CDR3 protein: CASSYTLPGQGANNEQFF
J gene: TRBJ2-3; D gene: -; V gene: TRBV5-5; clone size: once; CDR3 DNA: TGTGCCACCTCGGCTGGGGGTACAGATACGCAGTATTTT; CDR3 protein: CATSAGGTDTQYF
J gene: TRBJ2-3; D gene: TRBD2; V gene: TRBV27; clone size: -; CDR3 DNA: TGTGCCACGCGGGGGGGCCGAGGGGATACGCAGTATTTT; CDR3 protein: CATRGGRGDTQYF
J gene: TRBJ2-5; D gene: TRBD1; V gene: TRBV27; clone size: once; CDR3 DNA: TGTGCCAGAATAACCGGGACAGGGATCGAAGAGACCCAGTACTTC; CDR3 protein: CARITGTGIEETQYF
J gene: TRBJ1-5; D gene: -; V gene: TRBV19; clone size: -; CDR3 DNA: TGTGCCAGTACCCAATGGATGGGGGAGAATCAGCCCCAGCATTTT; CDR3 protein: CASTQWMGENQPQHF
J gene: TRBJ1-4; D gene: TRBD1; V gene: TRBV6-5; clone size: -; CDR3 DNA: TGTGCCAGCAGTTCGGCAGGGGGCTCAACTAATGAAAAACTGTTTTTT; CDR3 protein: CASSSAGGSTNEKLFF
J gene: TRBJ2-3; D gene: TRBD2; V gene: TRBV6-6; clone size: -; CDR3 DNA: TGTGCCAGCAGTTACCCGACTAGCCCAGATACGCAGTATTTT; CDR3 protein: CASSYPTSPDTQYF
J gene: TRBJ1-2; D gene: -; V gene: TRBV19; clone size: -; CDR3 DNA: TGTGCCAGTAGGACCCCTGGCTATGGCTACACCTTC; CDR3 protein: CASRTPGYGYTF
J gene: TRBJ2-3; D gene: -; V gene: TRBV7-2; clone size: -; CDR3 DNA: TGTGCCAGCAGCTTAGAATTCACAGATACGCAGTATTTT; CDR3 protein: CASSLEFTDTQYF
J gene: TRBJ2-7; D gene: -; V gene: TRBV28; clone size: once; CDR3 DNA: TGTGCCAGCAGTGGGTTGGGGCACTACGAGCAGTACTTC; CDR3 protein: CASSGLGHYEQYF
J gene: TRBJ1-5; D gene: -; V gene: TRBV7-3; clone size: -; CDR3 DNA: TGTGCCAGCAGCTTCGCAACAATTAGCAATCAGCCCCAGCATTTT; CDR3 protein: CASSFATISNQPQHF
J gene: TRBJ1-1; D gene: -; V gene: TRBV6-5; clone size: -; CDR3 DNA: TGTGCCAGCAGTTCCTCCGACGGAGGTACTGAAGCTTTCTTT; CDR3 protein: CASSSSDGGTEAFF